The 12 T cell receptor beta chains in this list originate from one sample, sequenced in a study of shared clonotypes between healthy human individuals. Sequenced by immunoSEQ multiplex PCR; TCRdb stores in-frame clones only, minus some. Among over a million clones listed, around four fifths were seen once. Input material: memory CD4+ T cells sorted from blood. The subset here: CD45RA-negative fraction. The receptors shown here come from a man younger than 35 in good health.

The rearrangement joins TRBV18 to TRBJ1-2; 8 bases fit TRBD1. Germline CDR1 reads KGHSH; CDR2 reads LQKENI. After removal of 2 bases from V and 8 bases from J, the junction contained 4 bases not matched to a gene. The CDR3 totals 13 residues. The CDR3 sequence is CASSPDQGAGYTF. DNA for the CDR3: TGTGCCAGCTCACCAGACCAGGGGGCGGGCTACACCTTC.

This clone appeared a single time. The chain uses TRBV12-5 and TRBJ1-2, with D tentatively TRBD1 (6 bases). The germline CDR1 and CDR2 sequences are LGHNT and FRNRAP. Trimming took off 1 base at V and 6 bases at J, with 15 bases between the two ends. The CDR3 runs to 15 residues. This CDR3 reads CASGLDPGATHGYTF. CDR3 DNA: TGTGCTAGTGGTTTGGATCCGGGGGCGACCCATGGCTACACCTTC.

This rearrangement joins TRBV7-2 to TRBJ1-5; D is ambiguous. Germline CDR1 SGHTA, CDR2 FQGNSA. V lost 2 bases to trimming and J lost 6 bases, with 11 bases between them. This CDR3 contains 14 residues. The CDR3 protein is CASSLHGVGQPQHF. The CDR3 DNA is TGTGCCAGCAGCTTACACGGAGTCGGTCAGCCCCAGCATTTT. The full variable domain, in which reference TRBV7-2 and TRBJ1-5 provide the parts outside the CDR3, is GAGVSQSPSNKVTEKGKDVELRCDPISGHTALYWYRQSLGQGLEFLIYFQGNSAPDKSGLPSDRFSAERTGGSVSTLTIQRTQQEDSAVYLCASSLHGVGQPQHFGDGTRLSIL.

This chain uses TRBV7-2 with TRBJ2-1, with TRBD2 matching over 11 bases. The CDR3 has 15 amino acids. In germline, CDR1 is SGHTA, CDR2 FQGNSA. The junction had 2 bases not matched to a gene; V was cut back by 5 bases and J by 2 bases. The CDR3 region is CASSTGLAAYNEQFF. CDR3 DNA sequence: TGTGCCAGCAGCACGGGACTAGCGGCCTACAATGAGCAGTTCTTC.

CDR3: CSVGSAGAFF. For the CDR3, the DNA is TGCAGCGTGGGGTCGGCTGGAGCTTTCTTT. The V call is TRBV29-1, the J call TRBJ1-1; D gene ambiguous. CDR1 SQVTM and CDR2 ANQGSEA come from the germline V gene. V was clipped by 6 bases and J by 10 bases, with 12 bases between them. The CDR3 consists of 10 residues.

The chain joins TRBV5-1 to TRBJ2-1, with D perhaps matching TRBD1 (6 bases). CDR1 and CDR2 (germline): SGHRS, YFSETQ. This CDR3 spans 16 amino acids. V was pared by 2 bases and J by 2 bases, with 14 bases between. In DNA form, the CDR3 reads TGCGCCAGCAGCTTCAGCAGGGGCTCTACCTACAATGAGCAGTTCTTC. Translated, it gives CASSFSRGSTYNEQFF.

This chain links TRBV28 with TRBJ1-1, with TRBD1 as a possible D gene (6 bases). The CDR3 extends over 15 amino acids. Germline CDR1 reads MDHEN; CDR2 reads SYDVKM. V was clipped by 6 bases and J by 4 bases, with 18 bases between them. The CDR3 loop reads CASRGTGYGTTEAFF. The DNA for the CDR3 is TGTGCCAGCAGGGGAACAGGGTATGGTACCACTGAAGCTTTCTTT.

The J gene is TRBJ1-6, the V gene TRBV5-1; TRBD1 might be the D (5 bases). Germline loops: CDR1 SGHRS, CDR2 YFSETQ. The CDR3 is made up of 15 amino acids. The ends were cut back, 4 bases at V and 8 bases at J, with 16 bases in the middle. This CDR3 is CASSPSGGSDSPLHF. The CDR3 DNA is TGCGCCAGCAGCCCCTCTGGGGGGTCGGATTCACCCCTCCACTTT. The whole variable domain, remainder taken from reference TRBV5-1 and TRBJ1-6, is KAGVTQTPRYLIKTRGQQVTLSCSPISGHRSVSWYQQTPGQGLQFLFEYFSETQRNKGNFPGRFSGRQFSNSRSEMNVSTLELGDSALYLCASSPSGGSDSPLHFGNGTRLTVT.

This clone was picked up a small number of times. The chain is built from TRBV6-5 and TRBJ2-5; 8 bases line up with TRBD2. The CDR3 totals 12 residues. V shed 6 bases, J shed 11 bases, and the junction held 8 bases outside the gene matches. Germline V CDR1 and CDR2: MNHEY, SVGAGI. CDR3 sequence: CASSSRTSPQYF. Here the CDR3 DNA reads TGTGCCAGCAGCTCCAGGACTAGCCCGCAGTACTTC.

The chain couples TRBV5-4 to TRBJ1-3; 9 positions match TRBD1. CDR1 SGHNT and CDR2 YYREEE come from the germline V gene (reference sequence). Germline trimming cut 4 bases from V and 2 bases from J; bases unmatched to any gene: 10. The CDR3 spans 17 residues. CDR3 residues: CASSRSGTGRTGNTIYF. CDR3 coding DNA: TGTGCCAGCAGCCGTTCCGGGACAGGGAGGACTGGAAACACCATATATTTT.

The chain uses TRBV6-1 and TRBJ1-5; 7 bases are shared with TRBD1. V was clipped by 3 bases and J by 4 bases; unmatched bases: 6. Germline V lookup: CDR1 MNHNS, CDR2 SASEGT. The CDR3 runs to 15 residues. This CDR3 is CASSDLTGLNQPQHF. Here the CDR3 DNA reads TGTGCCAGCAGTGATTTGACAGGGTTGAATCAGCCCCAGCATTTT.

The chain combines TRBV28 with TRBJ2-1; 13 bases match TRBD2. V shed 6 bases and J 7 bases; nucleotides not matched to a gene: 6. The CDR3 has 15 amino acids. Germline lookup yields CDR1 MDHEN and CDR2 SYDVKM. The CDR3 DNA reads as TGTGCCAGCAGCACTAGCGGGGGGGCGGGAAATGAGCAGTTCTTC. Its translation: CASSTSGGAGNEQFF. The full variable domain, rest sourced from reference TRBV28 and TRBJ2-1, is DVKVTQSSRYLVKRTGEKVFLECVQDMDHENMFWYRQDPGLGLRLIYFSYDVKMKEKGDIPEGYSVSREKKERFSLILESASTNQTSMYLCASSTSGGAGNEQFFGPGTRLTVL.